These T cell receptor beta chains were read from a single sample in a study of cytomegalovirus exposure and HLA in healthy donors. Produced via immunoSEQ multiplex PCR; TCRdb's table is partial and in-frame only. The profile covers 200,000 to 250,000 clones, with around nine tenths appearing a single time and 2.6% taken by the ten largest. Sequenced input: PBMCs. The origin of the receptors is a man between 18 and 29 years old in good health and CMV-seronegative. Both conserved end residues are part of each CDR3. Each record gives: CDR3 length, D gene, J gene, V gene, CDR3 DNA, CDR3 protein. The D gene is left open where the match is weak.

13	NA	TRBJ1-2	TRBV10-3	TGTGCCATCAGTGGGACATCTATGGATGGCTACACCTTC	CAISGTSMDGYTF
12	NA	TRBJ2-1	TRBV27	TGTGCCAGCAGTGCCCCGGGCAATGAGCAGTTCTTC	CASSAPGNEQFF
14	TRBD1	TRBJ1-2	TRBV9	TGTGCCAGCAGCTCCAACTACCGGGACAGCGGCTACACCTTC	CASSSNYRDSGYTF
16	TRBD1	TRBJ2-1	TRBV23-1	TGCGCCAGCAGTCAACCCGGGACAGGGACCTACAATGAGCAGTTCTTC	CASSQPGTGTYNEQFF
14	NA	TRBJ2-7	TRBV6-5	TGTGCCAGCAGCAAACGGACAGCCTCCTACGAGCAGTACTTC	CASSKRTASYEQYF
17	TRBD2	TRBJ2-7	TRBV11-2	TGTGCCAGCAGCTCTTCGGCGCTAGCGGGAGGCCCCTACGAGCAGTACTTC	CASSSSALAGGPYEQYF
15	TRBD2	TRBJ2-1	TRBV5-4	TGTGCCAGCAGCTCCCTAGCGGGGCTTGTGGATGAGCAGTTCTTC	CASSSLAGLVDEQFF
16	TRBD2	TRBJ2-3	TRBV5-6	TGTGCCAGCAGCTTGGCTAGCGGGGGGCCAAGGCGTGAGCAGTATTTT	CASSLASGGPRREQYF
13	TRBD1	TRBJ2-7	TRBV2	TGTGCCAGCACCGGACAGGGGCCTTACGAGCAGTACTTC	CASTGQGPYEQYF
16	TRBD2	TRBJ2-3	TRBV6-1	TGTGCCAGCAGTGAATCCTGGCGGGGGGGCATAGATACGCAGTATTTT	CASSESWRGGIDTQYF
15	NA	TRBJ2-2	TRBV7-2	TGTGCCAGCAGCCCCCGAGACTTATACACCGGGGAGCTGTTTTTT	CASSPRDLYTGELFF
14	TRBD1	TRBJ2-7	TRBV6-5	TGTGCCAGCAGTCGGGGCACAGGGGGCTACGAGCAGTACTTC	CASSRGTGGYEQYF
19	TRBD2	TRBJ2-1	TRBV7-8	TGTGCCAGCAGCCAACCCGGGACTAGCGGGGATTTGTTCTACAATGAGCAGTTCTTC	CASSQPGTSGDLFYNEQFF
14	NA	TRBJ2-5	TRBV18	TGTGCCAGCTCACCACCGGGGAGTCAAGAGACCCAGTACTTC	CASSPPGSQETQYF
18	TRBD1	TRBJ1-6	TRBV4-2	TGTGCCAGCAGCCAAGTTAGGGACAGGGGCCTCTATAATTCACCCCTCCACTTT	CASSQVRDRGLYNSPLHF